The source of this TCR beta chain is a study of T cell changes during pregnancy in multiple sclerosis. Produced via immunoSEQ multiplex PCR; TCRdb's table is partial and in-frame only. Among tens of thousands of clones, 91% were seen once, and the ten largest hold roughly 0.7%. The CDR3 runs 14 residues. Germline assignment: CDR1 SSHAT and CDR2 FNYEAQ (reference sequence). The V gene end was trimmed by 5 bases and the J gene end by 5 bases; junction bases not matched to a gene: 7. Sequencing was performed on peripheral blood, taken in the third trimester of pregnancy. The rearrangement uses TRBV7-7 and TRBJ1-1; 8 positions match TRBD1. This TCR was recovered from a female donor in good health, enrolled as a control in a pregnancy study. The CDR3 sequence is CASSPSTGVTEAFF. The CDR3 DNA reads TGTGCCAGCAGCCCATCGACAGGGGTAACTGAAGCTTTCTTT.